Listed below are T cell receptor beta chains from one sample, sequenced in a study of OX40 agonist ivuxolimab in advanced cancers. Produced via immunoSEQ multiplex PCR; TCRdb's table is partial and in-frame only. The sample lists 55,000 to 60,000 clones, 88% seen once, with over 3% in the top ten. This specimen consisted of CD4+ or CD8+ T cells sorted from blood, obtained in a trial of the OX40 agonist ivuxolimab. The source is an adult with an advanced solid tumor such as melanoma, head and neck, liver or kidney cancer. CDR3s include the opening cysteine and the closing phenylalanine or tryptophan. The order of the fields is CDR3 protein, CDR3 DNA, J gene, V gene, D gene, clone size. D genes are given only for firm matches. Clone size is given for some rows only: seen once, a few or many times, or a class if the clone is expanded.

CASRSGTTGNTIYF,TGCGCCAGCAGATCAGGGACAACTGGAAACACCATATATTTT,TRBJ1-3,TRBV5-1,-,-
CASSDRGLAGVNEQFF,TGTGCCAGCAGTGACCGGGGACTAGCGGGAGTCAATGAGCAGTTCTTC,TRBJ2-1,TRBV6-4,TRBD2,-
CASSYDRVGGYTF,TGTGCCAGCAGCTACGACAGGGTTGGCGGCTACACCTTC,TRBJ1-2,TRBV7-9,TRBD1,-
CASSPRTGSGEQYF,TGTGCCAGCAGTCCTCGGACAGGTTCGGGCGAGCAGTACTTC,TRBJ2-7,TRBV2,TRBD1,-
CASSLRAGRETQYF,TGCGCCAGCAGCTTGCGGGCAGGGCGGGAGACCCAGTACTTC,TRBJ2-5,TRBV5-1,-,-
CASSIGPRANTGELFF,TGTGCCAGTAGTATAGGTCCGCGGGCGAACACCGGGGAGCTGTTTTTT,TRBJ2-2,TRBV19,-,-
CASSQPQAAGEQFF,TGTGCCAGCAGCCAACCCCAAGCCGCCGGTGAGCAGTTCTTC,TRBJ2-1,TRBV4-2,-,-
CASSLGQGAAYNEQFF,TGTGCCAGCAGTTTAGGACAGGGGGCCGCCTACAATGAGCAGTTCTTC,TRBJ2-1,TRBV28,TRBD1,-
CASSLAEGTVKWFGYTF,TGTGCCAGCAGCTTAGCGGAGGGGACCGTTAAGTGGTTTGGCTACACCTTC,TRBJ1-2,TRBV7-9,-,-
CAWSVGQSSGNTIYF,TGTGCCTGGAGTGTAGGTCAGAGCTCTGGAAACACCATATATTTT,TRBJ1-3,TRBV30,-,-
CASSRGQDNSPLHF,TGCGCCAGCAGCCGAGGACAGGATAATTCACCCCTCCACTTT,TRBJ1-6,TRBV4-3,TRBD1,-
CASSLASYEQYF,TGTGCCAGCAGTTTAGCTTCCTACGAGCAGTACTTC,TRBJ2-7,TRBV28,-,-
CASSQTGTSGSYEQYF,TGTGCCAGCAGTCAAACCGGGACTAGCGGTTCCTACGAGCAGTACTTC,TRBJ2-7,TRBV6-6,TRBD2,-
CSVDGLAVRNEQFF,TGCAGCGTTGACGGACTAGCCGTTAGGAATGAGCAGTTCTTC,TRBJ2-1,TRBV29-1,TRBD2,-
CASNTGRRNQPQHF,TGTGCCAGCAACACAGGGAGGCGCAATCAGCCCCAGCATTTT,TRBJ1-5,TRBV21-1,-,-
CASISGALRAFF,TGTGCCAGCATCTCAGGGGCCCTTCGGGCTTTCTTT,TRBJ1-1,TRBV28,-,-
CASSLSAGEQFF,TGTGCCAGTAGTCTCTCAGCGGGTGAGCAGTTCTTC,TRBJ2-1,TRBV19,-,-
CASTGTGAYEQYF,TGCGCCAGCACCGGGACAGGAGCCTACGAGCAGTACTTC,TRBJ2-7,TRBV10-2,TRBD1,-
CASSPDDPLKTDTQYF,TGTGCCAGCTCACCAGACGACCCCCTAAAGACAGATACGCAGTATTTT,TRBJ2-3,TRBV18,-,-
CASSSWAGTEAFF,TGTGCCAGCAGCTCCTGGGCTGGCACTGAAGCTTTCTTT,TRBJ1-1,TRBV5-5,-,-
CASSYLGYEQYF,TGTGCCAGCAGCTACCTCGGGTACGAGCAGTACTTC,TRBJ2-7,TRBV7-2,-,-
CASSSAGTGDSGYTF,TGTGCCAGCAGCTCCGCCGGGACAGGGGATTCTGGCTACACCTTC,TRBJ1-2,TRBV7-3,TRBD1,-
CASSETILDEQFF,TGCGCCAGCAGTGAGACGATACTAGATGAGCAGTTCTTC,TRBJ2-1,TRBV10-1,-,few
CATLNEKLFF,TGTGCCACCCTGAATGAAAAACTGTTTTTT,TRBJ1-4,TRBV28,-,-
CASSEARVYEQYF,TGTGCCAGCAGTGAAGCCAGGGTTTACGAGCAGTACTTC,TRBJ2-7,TRBV6-1,-,-
CASSSGTGDTEAFF,TGTGCCAGCAGCTCAGGGACAGGGGACACTGAAGCTTTCTTT,TRBJ1-1,TRBV7-9,TRBD1,-
CASGGVGEKLFF,TGTGCCAGCGGGGGAGTCGGAGAAAAACTGTTTTTT,TRBJ1-4,TRBV2,-,-
CASSLVRETLAAHNEQFF,TGTGCCAGCAGCTTAGTCAGGGAGACGCTAGCGGCCCACAATGAGCAGTTCTTC,TRBJ2-1,TRBV7-9,TRBD2,-
CASSSAGTGYAEAFF,TGTGCCAGCAGCTCCGCCGGGACAGGGTATGCTGAAGCTTTCTTT,TRBJ1-1,TRBV28,TRBD1,few
CASSKSGGRGNEQFF,TGTGCCAGCAGCAAGAGTGGCGGGAGGGGCAATGAGCAGTTCTTC,TRBJ2-1,TRBV7-2,TRBD2,-
CASSLSMGEKLFF,TGTGCCAGCAGTTTATCAATGGGAGAAAAACTGTTTTTT,TRBJ1-4,TRBV27,-,-
CASSRGENTEAFF,TGTGCCAGCTCACGGGGGGAGAACACTGAAGCTTTCTTT,TRBJ1-1,TRBV18,-,-
CASNPHRDNEQFF,TGTGCCAGCAATCCCCACCGGGACAATGAGCAGTTCTTC,TRBJ2-1,TRBV6-1,-,once
CASSSTSGRADTQYF,TGTGCCAGCTCGTCGACTAGCGGGAGAGCAGATACGCAGTATTTT,TRBJ2-3,TRBV18,TRBD2,-
CASSSTPHEQYF,TGTGCCAGCAGTTCCACCCCCCACGAGCAGTACTTC,TRBJ2-7,TRBV28,-,-
CASSSASSDEKLFF,TGTGCCAGCAGTTCTGCCAGTTCAGATGAAAAACTGTTTTTT,TRBJ1-4,TRBV6-5,-,-
CASSVHPGWGGNTIYF,TGTGCCAGCAGTGTTCATCCGGGGTGGGGGGGAAACACCATATATTTT,TRBJ1-3,TRBV6-1,-,-
CASSISLRGNYGYTF,TGTGCCAGTAGTATATCCTTGAGAGGGAACTATGGCTACACCTTC,TRBJ1-2,TRBV19,-,-
CASSLSVGETQYF,TGTGCCAGCTCACTTAGCGTGGGGGAGACCCAGTACTTC,TRBJ2-5,TRBV18,-,-
CASSQDLPGSGELFF,TGCGCCAGCAGCCAAGATCTACCAGGGTCCGGGGAGCTGTTTTTT,TRBJ2-2,TRBV4-3,-,once
CASSRTGDSGNTIYF,TGTGCCAGCAGTAGAACCGGGGACTCTGGAAACACCATATATTTT,TRBJ1-3,TRBV6-6,-,-
CASSLRQGAFGNEQFF,TGTGCCAGCAGCCTCCGACAGGGGGCGTTTGGCAATGAGCAGTTCTTC,TRBJ2-1,TRBV11-2,TRBD1,-
CASKGTGLYNEQFF,TGTGCCAGTAAGGGGACAGGCTTATACAATGAGCAGTTCTTC,TRBJ2-1,TRBV19,TRBD1,-
CASSEGQDYQPQHF,TGTGCCAGCAGCGAGGGACAGGATTATCAGCCCCAGCATTTT,TRBJ1-5,TRBV9,TRBD1,few
CAWSSQGLGYEQYF,TGTGCCTGGAGTTCTCAGGGCCTCGGATACGAGCAGTACTTC,TRBJ2-7,TRBV30,-,-
CASKVEFANTGELFF,TGTGCCAGTAAGGTGGAATTCGCGAACACCGGGGAGCTGTTTTTT,TRBJ2-2,TRBV19,-,-
CASSLGDSTQETQYF,TGTGCCAGCAGCTTAGGGGACTCTACCCAAGAGACCCAGTACTTC,TRBJ2-5,TRBV5-8,-,-
CASSFVRGTNEKLFF,TGTGCCAGCAGCTTCGTACGCGGAACTAATGAAAAACTGTTTTTT,TRBJ1-4,TRBV7-9,-,-
CAISESGFGANVLTF,TGTGCCATCAGTGAATCGGGTTTCGGGGCCAACGTCCTGACTTTC,TRBJ2-6,TRBV10-3,-,-
CAWSVGVREGDEQYF,TGTGCCTGGAGCGTCGGGGTGAGGGAGGGAGACGAGCAGTACTTC,TRBJ2-7,TRBV30,TRBD2,-
CAWSVINLPGANVLTF,TGTGCCTGGAGTGTAATTAATTTACCTGGGGCCAACGTCCTGACTTTC,TRBJ2-6,TRBV30,-,-
CASSQDRQGDEQYF,TGTGCCAGCAGCCAAGATCGCCAGGGAGACGAGCAGTACTTC,TRBJ2-7,TRBV4-2,-,-
CAISDGGTNEKLFF,TGTGCCATCAGTGATGGGGGCACTAATGAAAAACTGTTTTTT,TRBJ1-4,TRBV10-3,-,once
CASSFGRDSSYEQYF,TGTGCCAGCAGCTTTGGTCGGGACAGCTCCTACGAGCAGTACTTC,TRBJ2-7,TRBV5-4,TRBD1,-
CASSAGELRGNQPQHF,TGTGCCAGCAGTGCAGGGGAGCTTAGGGGCAATCAGCCCCAGCATTTT,TRBJ1-5,TRBV2,-,-
CASSRDKTWQYF,TGTGCCAGCAGCCGGGACAAGACGTGGCAGTACTTC,TRBJ2-7,TRBV5-8,-,-
CASSIDRDQPQHF,TGTGCCAGTAGTATTGACAGGGATCAGCCCCAGCATTTT,TRBJ1-5,TRBV19,TRBD1,-
CASSLGSRSYNEQFF,TGTGCCAGCAGCTTAGGGAGCCGCTCCTACAATGAGCAGTTCTTC,TRBJ2-1,TRBV11-2,-,-
CASSRVTSGDTDTQYF,TGTGCCAGCAGTCGGGTCACTAGCGGTGACACAGATACGCAGTATTTT,TRBJ2-3,TRBV7-9,TRBD2,-
CASSLDRGAYNEQFF,TGCGCCAGCAGCTTGGACAGGGGAGCTTACAATGAGCAGTTCTTC,TRBJ2-1,TRBV5-1,TRBD1,-